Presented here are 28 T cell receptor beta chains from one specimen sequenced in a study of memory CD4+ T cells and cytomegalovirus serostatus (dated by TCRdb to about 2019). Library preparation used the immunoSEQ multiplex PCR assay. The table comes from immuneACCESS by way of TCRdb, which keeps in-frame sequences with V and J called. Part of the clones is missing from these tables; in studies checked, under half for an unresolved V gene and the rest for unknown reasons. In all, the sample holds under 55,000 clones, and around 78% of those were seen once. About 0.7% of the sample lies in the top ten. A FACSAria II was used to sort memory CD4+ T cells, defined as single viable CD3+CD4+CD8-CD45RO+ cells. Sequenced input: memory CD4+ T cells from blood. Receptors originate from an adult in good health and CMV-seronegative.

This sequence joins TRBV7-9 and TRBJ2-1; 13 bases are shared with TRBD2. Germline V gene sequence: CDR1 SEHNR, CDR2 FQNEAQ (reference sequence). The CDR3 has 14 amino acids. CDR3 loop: CASLGTSGINEQFF. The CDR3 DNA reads TGTGCTAGCCTAGGGACTAGCGGGATTAATGAGCAGTTCTTC.

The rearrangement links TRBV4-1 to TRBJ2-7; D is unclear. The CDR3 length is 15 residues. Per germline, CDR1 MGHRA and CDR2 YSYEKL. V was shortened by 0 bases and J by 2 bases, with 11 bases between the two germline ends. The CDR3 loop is CASSQEGRATYEQYF. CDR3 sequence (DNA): TGCGCCAGCAGCCAAGAAGGTCGGGCCACCTACGAGCAGTACTTC.

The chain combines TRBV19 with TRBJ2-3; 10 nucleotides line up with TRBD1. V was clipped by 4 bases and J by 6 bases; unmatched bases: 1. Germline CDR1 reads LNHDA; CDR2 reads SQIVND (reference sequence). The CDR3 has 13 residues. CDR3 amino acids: CASSTDRGDTQYF. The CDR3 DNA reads TGTGCCAGTAGTACGGACAGGGGGGATACGCAGTATTTT. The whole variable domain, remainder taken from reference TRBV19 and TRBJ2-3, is DGGITQSPKYLFRKEGQNVTLSCEQNLNHDAMYWYRQDPGQGLRLIYYSQIVNDFQKGDIAEGYSVSREKKESFPLTVTSAQKNPTAFYLCASSTDRGDTQYFGPGTRLTVL.

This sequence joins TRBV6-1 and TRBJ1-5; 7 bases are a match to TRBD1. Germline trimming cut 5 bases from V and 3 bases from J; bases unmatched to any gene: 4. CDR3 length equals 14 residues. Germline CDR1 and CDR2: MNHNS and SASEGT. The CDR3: CASSTTGDNQPQHF. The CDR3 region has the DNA TGTGCCAGCAGTACCACAGGGGACAATCAGCCCCAGCATTTT.

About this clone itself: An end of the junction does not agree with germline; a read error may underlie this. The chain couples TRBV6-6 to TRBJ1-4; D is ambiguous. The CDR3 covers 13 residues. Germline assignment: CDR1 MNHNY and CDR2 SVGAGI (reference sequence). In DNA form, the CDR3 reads TGTACCAGCAGAGACGGATCCAATGAAAAACTGTTTTTT. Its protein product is CTSRDGSNEKLFF.

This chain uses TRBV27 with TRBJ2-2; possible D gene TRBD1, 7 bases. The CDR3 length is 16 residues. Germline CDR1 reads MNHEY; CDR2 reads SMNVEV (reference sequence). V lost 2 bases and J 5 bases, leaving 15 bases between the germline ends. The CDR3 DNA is TGTGCCAGCAGTTTACCGACAGGGAGGCAAACCGGGGAGCTGTTTTTT. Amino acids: CASSLPTGRQTGELFF.

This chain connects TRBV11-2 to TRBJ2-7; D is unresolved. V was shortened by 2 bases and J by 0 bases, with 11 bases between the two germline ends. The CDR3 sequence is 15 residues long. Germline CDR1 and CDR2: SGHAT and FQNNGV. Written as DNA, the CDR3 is TGTGCCAGCAGCTTATTCGGGTCCCGCTCCTACGAGCAGTACTTC. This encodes CASSLFGSRSYEQYF.

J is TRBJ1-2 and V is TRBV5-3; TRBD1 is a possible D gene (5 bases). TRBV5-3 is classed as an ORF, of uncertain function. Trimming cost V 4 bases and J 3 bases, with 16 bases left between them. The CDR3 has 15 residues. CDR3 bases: TGTGCCAGAAGCGAACCGGACAAAAGGGACTATGGCTACACCTTC. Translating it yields CARSEPDKRDYGYTF.

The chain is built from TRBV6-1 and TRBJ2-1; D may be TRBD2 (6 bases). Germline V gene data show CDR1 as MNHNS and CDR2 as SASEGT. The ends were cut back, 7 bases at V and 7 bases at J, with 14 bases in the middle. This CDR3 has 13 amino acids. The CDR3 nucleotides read TGTGCCAGCAAGGAGGGAGGCAAAAATGAGCAGTTCTTC. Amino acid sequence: CASKEGGKNEQFF.

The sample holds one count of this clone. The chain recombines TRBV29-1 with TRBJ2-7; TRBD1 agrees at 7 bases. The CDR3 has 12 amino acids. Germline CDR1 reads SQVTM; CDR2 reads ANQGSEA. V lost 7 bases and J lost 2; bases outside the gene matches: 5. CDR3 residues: CSARDSTYEQYF. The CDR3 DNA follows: TGCAGCGCCCGGGACAGTACCTACGAGCAGTACTTC.

CDR3 amino acids: CASSLGLAGGSGELFF. In DNA, the CDR3 is TGTGCCAGCAGCTTGGGACTAGCGGGAGGGAGCGGGGAGCTGTTTTTT. The chain joins TRBV7-9 to TRBJ2-2, with TRBD2 matching 16 bases. Germline values: CDR1 SEHNR, CDR2 FQNEAQ (reference sequence). The CDR3 length is 16 residues. V lost 3 bases and J lost 7; bases outside the gene matches: 2. Supplemented by reference TRBV7-9 and TRBJ2-2, the full variable domain reads DTGVSQNPRHKITKRGQNVTFRCDPISEHNRLYWYRQTLGQGPEFLTYFQNEAQLEKSRLLSDRFSAERPKGSFSTLEIQRTEQGDSAMYLCASSLGLAGGSGELFFGEGSRLTVL.

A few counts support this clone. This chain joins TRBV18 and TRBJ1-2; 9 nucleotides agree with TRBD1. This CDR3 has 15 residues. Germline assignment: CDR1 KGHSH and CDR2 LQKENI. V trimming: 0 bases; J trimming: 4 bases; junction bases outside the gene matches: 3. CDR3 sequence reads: CASSPPGTGIYGYTF. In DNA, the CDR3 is TGTGCCAGCTCACCACCTGGGACAGGGATCTATGGCTACACCTTC.

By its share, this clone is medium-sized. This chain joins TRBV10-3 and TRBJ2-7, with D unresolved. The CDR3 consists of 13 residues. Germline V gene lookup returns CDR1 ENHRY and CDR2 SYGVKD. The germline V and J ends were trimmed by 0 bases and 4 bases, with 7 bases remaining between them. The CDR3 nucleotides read TGTGCCATCAGTGAGTCGGGCAAATACGAGCAGTACTTC. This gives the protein CAISESGKYEQYF.

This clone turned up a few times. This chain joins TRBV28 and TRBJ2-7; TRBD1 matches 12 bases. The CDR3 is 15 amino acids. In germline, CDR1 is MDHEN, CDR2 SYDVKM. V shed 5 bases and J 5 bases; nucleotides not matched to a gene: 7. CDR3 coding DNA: TGTGCCAGCAGTCGGAGGGACAGGGGGCTCGACGAGCAGTACTTC. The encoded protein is CASSRRDRGLDEQYF.

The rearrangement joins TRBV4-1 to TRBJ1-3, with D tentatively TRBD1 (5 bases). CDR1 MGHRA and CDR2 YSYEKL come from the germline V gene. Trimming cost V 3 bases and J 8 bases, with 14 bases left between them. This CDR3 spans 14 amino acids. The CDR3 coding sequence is TGCGCCAGCAGCCATGAATCTTGGGGGGACACCATATATTTT. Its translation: CASSHESWGDTIYF.

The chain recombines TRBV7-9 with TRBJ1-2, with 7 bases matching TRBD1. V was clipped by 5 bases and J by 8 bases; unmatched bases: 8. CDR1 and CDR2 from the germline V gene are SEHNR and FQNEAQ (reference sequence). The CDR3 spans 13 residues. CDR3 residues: CASSPQTGLGYTF. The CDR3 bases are TGTGCCAGCAGCCCACAGACAGGGTTGGGCTACACCTTC. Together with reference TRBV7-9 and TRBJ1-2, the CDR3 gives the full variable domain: DTGVSQNPRHKITKRGQNVTFRCDPISEHNRLYWYRQTLGQGPEFLTYFQNEAQLEKSRLLSDRFSAERPKGSFSTLEIQRTEQGDSAMYLCASSPQTGLGYTFGSGTRLTVV.

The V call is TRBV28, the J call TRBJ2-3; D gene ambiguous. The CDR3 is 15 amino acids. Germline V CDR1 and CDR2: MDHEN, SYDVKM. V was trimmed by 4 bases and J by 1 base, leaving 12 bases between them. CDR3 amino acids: CASSSERWGTDTQYF. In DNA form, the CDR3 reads TGTGCCAGCAGTTCGGAACGGTGGGGCACAGATACGCAGTATTTT. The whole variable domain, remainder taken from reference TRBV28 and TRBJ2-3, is DVKVTQSSRYLVKRTGEKVFLECVQDMDHENMFWYRQDPGLGLRLIYFSYDVKMKEKGDIPEGYSVSREKKERFSLILESASTNQTSMYLCASSSERWGTDTQYFGPGTRLTVL.

CDR3 sequence: CASSLGEGAPSYGYTF. The CDR3 coding sequence is TGTGCCAGCAGCTTGGGTGAGGGGGCGCCTAGCTATGGCTACACCTTC. V gene TRBV5-5 combines with J gene TRBJ1-2; 7 nucleotides agree with TRBD1. Germline V lookup: CDR1 SGHKS, CDR2 YYEKEE (reference sequence). V dropped 0 bases and J dropped 4; count of bases not matched to a gene: 9. The CDR3 is 16 residues long.

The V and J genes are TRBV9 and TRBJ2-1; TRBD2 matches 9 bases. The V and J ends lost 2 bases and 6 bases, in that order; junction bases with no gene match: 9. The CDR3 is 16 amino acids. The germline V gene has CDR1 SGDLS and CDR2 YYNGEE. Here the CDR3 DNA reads TGTGCCAGCAGCGTGGGACTAGCAGGGAGCCCCAATGAGCAGTTCTTC. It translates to CASSVGLAGSPNEQFF.

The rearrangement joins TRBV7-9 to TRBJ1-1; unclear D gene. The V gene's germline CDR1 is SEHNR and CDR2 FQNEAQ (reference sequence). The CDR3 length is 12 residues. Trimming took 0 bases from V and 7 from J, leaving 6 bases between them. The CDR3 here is CASSLAVGEAFF. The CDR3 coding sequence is TGTGCCAGCAGCTTAGCGGTGGGTGAAGCTTTCTTT. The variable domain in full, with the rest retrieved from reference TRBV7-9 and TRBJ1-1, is DTGVSQNPRHKITKRGQNVTFRCDPISEHNRLYWYRQTLGQGPEFLTYFQNEAQLEKSRLLSDRFSAERPKGSFSTLEIQRTEQGDSAMYLCASSLAVGEAFFGQGTRLTVV.

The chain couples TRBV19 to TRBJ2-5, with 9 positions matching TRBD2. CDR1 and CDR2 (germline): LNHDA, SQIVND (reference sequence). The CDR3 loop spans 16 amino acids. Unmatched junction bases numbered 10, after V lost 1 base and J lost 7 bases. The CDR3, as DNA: TGTGCCAGTAGTATAGGGAGGCTAGCGGGGACTGGGACCCAGTACTTC. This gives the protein CASSIGRLAGTGTQYF.

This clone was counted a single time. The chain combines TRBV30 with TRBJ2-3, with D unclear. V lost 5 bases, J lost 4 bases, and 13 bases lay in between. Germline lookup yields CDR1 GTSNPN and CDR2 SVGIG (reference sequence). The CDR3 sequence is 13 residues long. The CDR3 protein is CAWGSSGADTQYF. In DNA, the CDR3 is TGTGCCTGGGGCTCCAGTGGGGCAGATACGCAGTATTTT.

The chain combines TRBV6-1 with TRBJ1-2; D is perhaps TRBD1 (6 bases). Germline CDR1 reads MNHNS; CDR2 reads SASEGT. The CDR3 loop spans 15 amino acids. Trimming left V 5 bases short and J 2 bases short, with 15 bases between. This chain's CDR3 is CASSSTGKANYGYTF. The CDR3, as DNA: TGTGCCAGCAGTAGCACAGGGAAGGCGAACTATGGCTACACCTTC.

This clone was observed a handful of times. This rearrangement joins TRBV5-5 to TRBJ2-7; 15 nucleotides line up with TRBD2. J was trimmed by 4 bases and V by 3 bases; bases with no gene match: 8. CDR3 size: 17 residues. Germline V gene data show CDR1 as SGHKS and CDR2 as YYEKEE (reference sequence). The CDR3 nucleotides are TGTGCCAGCAGCTCAGGACTAGCGGGAGGGCAAAGGTACGAGCAGTACTTC. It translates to CASSSGLAGGQRYEQYF.

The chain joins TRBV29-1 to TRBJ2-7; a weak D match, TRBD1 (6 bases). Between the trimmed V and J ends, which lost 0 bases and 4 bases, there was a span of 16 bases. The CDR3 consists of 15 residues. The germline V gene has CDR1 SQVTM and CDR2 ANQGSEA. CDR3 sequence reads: CSVEDVKGDGYEQYF. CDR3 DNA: TGCAGCGTTGAAGATGTGAAGGGGGATGGGTACGAGCAGTACTTC.

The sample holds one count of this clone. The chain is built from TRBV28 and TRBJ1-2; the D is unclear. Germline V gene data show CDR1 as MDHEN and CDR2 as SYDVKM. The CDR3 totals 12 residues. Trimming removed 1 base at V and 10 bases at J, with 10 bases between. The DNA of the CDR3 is TGTGCCAGCAGTTTATCTTGGGCATCCTACACCTTC. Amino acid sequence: CASSLSWASYTF.

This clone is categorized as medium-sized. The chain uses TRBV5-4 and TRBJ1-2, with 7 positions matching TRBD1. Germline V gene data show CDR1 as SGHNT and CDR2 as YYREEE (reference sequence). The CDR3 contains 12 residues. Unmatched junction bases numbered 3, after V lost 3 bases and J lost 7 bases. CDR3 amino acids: CASSSTGFGYTF. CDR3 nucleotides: TGTGCCAGCAGCTCGACAGGGTTTGGCTACACCTTC.

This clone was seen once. The CDR3 DNA follows: TGTGCCAGCAGCTGGGACAGGTTGAGCTCCTACGAGCAGTACTTC. Translated: CASSWDRLSSYEQYF. The rearrangement uses TRBV27 and TRBJ2-7, with TRBD1 matching 8 bases. The CDR3 loop spans 15 amino acids. V shed 6 bases and J 0 bases; nucleotides not matched to a gene: 7. Germline CDR1 and CDR2: MNHEY and SMNVEV (reference sequence).